A single sample is the source of the 28 T cell receptor beta chains below, sequenced in a study of blood T cell repertoires in COVID-19. Libraries were prepared by immunoSEQ multiplex PCR; TCRdb keeps only in-frame clonotypes and omits some of them. The table has approximately 220,000 clones, approximately 92% seen once; the top ten hold about 3%. The sample consisted of PBMCs or T cells enriched from blood (not recorded which). The source of these receptors is a woman under 30 in a cohort exposed to, infected with or recovered from COVID-19 (not recorded which).

The sample holds a few counts of this clone. The V and J genes are TRBV25-1 and TRBJ1-4; D unresolved. Trimming left V 7 bases short and J 0 bases short, with 9 bases between. CDR1 and CDR2 (germline): MGHDK, SYGVNS. This CDR3 is 14 amino acids long. Written as DNA, the CDR3 is TGTGCCAGCAACTACGCGTCAACTAATGAAAAACTGTTTTTT. Translation gives CASNYASTNEKLFF.

The chain uses TRBV9 and TRBJ2-2; 9 bases agree with TRBD1. CDR1 is SGDLS, CDR2 YYNGEE, per germline. J gave up 3 bases and V 3 bases, and 6 bases lay outside the gene matches. The CDR3 length is 16 residues. The CDR3, as DNA: TGTGCCAGCAGCGAGTATGGACAGGGGTACACCGGGGAGCTGTTTTTT. Its translation is CASSEYGQGYTGELFF.

V usage is TRBV2 and J usage is TRBJ2-5; 8 bases align to TRBD1. V dropped 6 bases and J dropped 5; count of bases not matched to a gene: 5. Per germline, CDR1 SNHLY and CDR2 FYNNEI. This CDR3 is built from 13 residues. The CDR3 DNA reads as TGTGCCAGCAGGGGAACAGGGGGGGAGACCCAGTACTTC. This codes for CASRGTGGETQYF.

The rearrangement joins TRBV5-6 to TRBJ1-1; 7 bases agree with TRBD1. This CDR3 is built from 13 residues. The V gene end was trimmed by 4 bases and the J gene end by 7 bases; junction bases not matched to a gene: 7. Germline lookup yields CDR1 SGHDT and CDR2 YYEEEE. The CDR3 sequence: CASSQGQPNEAFF. The CDR3 coding sequence is TGTGCCAGCAGCCAGGGACAGCCGAATGAAGCTTTCTTT. The full variable domain, rest sourced from reference TRBV5-6 and TRBJ1-1, is DAGVTQSPTHLIKTRGQQVTLRCSPKSGHDTVSWYQQALGQGPQFIFQYYEEEERQRGNFPDRFSGHQFPNYSSELNVNALLLGDSALYLCASSQGQPNEAFFGQGTRLTVV.

This chain joins TRBV6-1 and TRBJ1-4; D is undetermined. V was cut by 2 bases and J by 7 bases, with 14 bases left in between. CDR3 length: 15 residues. CDR1 is MNHNS and CDR2 is SASEGT in the germline V gene. CDR3 coding DNA: TGTGCCAGCAGTGAACCCAGTTCGGGGTTTGAAAAACTGTTTTTT. Encoded protein: CASSEPSSGFEKLFF.

The CDR3 loop reads CASSEALLWDRSSYNSPLHF. The DNA of the CDR3 is TGTGCCAGCAGTGAAGCGCTTTTGTGGGACAGAAGCTCCTATAATTCACCCCTCCACTTT. The rearrangement links TRBV6-1 to TRBJ1-6, with 7 bases that match TRBD1. Germline CDR1 MNHNS, CDR2 SASEGT. The CDR3 runs to 20 residues. V dropped 0 bases and J dropped 0; count of bases not matched to a gene: 11.

The chain uses TRBV7-2 and TRBJ2-1, with TRBD1 identical over 11 bases. Germline V lookup: CDR1 SGHTA, CDR2 FQGNSA. The CDR3 runs 16 residues. Germline trimming cut 5 bases from V and 5 bases from J; bases unmatched to any gene: 8. The CDR3 region is CASSQWDRGSDNEQFF. Written as DNA, the CDR3 is TGTGCCAGCAGCCAATGGGACAGGGGGTCAGACAATGAGCAGTTCTTC.

This chain connects TRBV29-1 to TRBJ1-1; TRBD1 might be the D (6 bases). Trimming shortened V by 1 base and J by 6 bases, and 12 bases separated the two germline ends. Germline V gives CDR1 SQVTM, CDR2 ANQGSEA. CDR3 length: 13 amino acids. CDR3 nucleotide sequence: TGCAGCGTTGAAGTGGACAGCGACGCTGAAGCTTTCTTT. Its protein is CSVEVDSDAEAFF. Filled out from reference TRBV29-1 and TRBJ1-1, the complete variable domain reads SAVISQKPSRDICQRGTSLTIQCQVDSQVTMMFWYRQQPGQSLTLIATANQGSEATYESGFVIDKFPISRPNLTFSTLTVSNMSPEDSSIYLCSVEVDSDAEAFFGQGTRLTVV.

V is TRBV6-5 and J is TRBJ1-5, with 9 bases fitting TRBD1. The CDR3 loop spans 13 amino acids. Trimming took 6 bases from V and 5 from J; bases not matched to a gene: 2. Germline assignment: CDR1 MNHEY and CDR2 SVGAGI. The CDR3 DNA is TGTGCCAGCAGGAGACAGGGGGATCAGCCCCAGCATTTT. The encoded protein is CASRRQGDQPQHF.

This clone is a singleton in its sample. The J gene is TRBJ2-3, the V gene TRBV29-1; D might be TRBD1 (6 bases). The CDR3 is 14 residues long. Germline lookup yields CDR1 SQVTM and CDR2 ANQGSEA. CDR3 amino acids: CSAALTGSTDTQYF. As DNA, the CDR3 is TGCAGTGCAGCCCTTACAGGGAGCACAGATACGCAGTATTTT.

This clone was picked up one time. V and J are TRBV7-8 and TRBJ2-1, with D maybe TRBD1 (6 bases). CDR3 length equals 15 residues. The V end was cut by 3 bases, the J end by 5 bases, with 14 bases between. The germline V gene encodes CDR1 SGHVS and CDR2 FQNEAQ. Here the CDR3 DNA reads TGTGCCAGCAGCTTTCTTGCAGGGGTAGACAATGAGCAGTTCTTC. Translated: CASSFLAGVDNEQFF.

The chain links TRBV6-5 to TRBJ2-2; a possible D gene is TRBD1 (6 bases). Between the trimmed V and J ends, which lost 3 bases and 3 bases, there was a span of 11 bases. Germline CDR1 and CDR2: MNHEY and SVGAGI. The CDR3 extends over 15 amino acids. CDR3 sequence (DNA): TGTGCCAGCAGTTATGGGGGCGCGGACACCGGGGAGCTGTTTTTT. Translation gives CASSYGGADTGELFF.

The chain employs TRBV18 and TRBJ1-2; TRBD1 agrees at 10 bases. Losses at the gene ends were 2 bases for V and 5 bases for J; bases not matched to a gene: 17. This CDR3 has 19 residues. Germline V gene data show CDR1 as KGHSH and CDR2 as LQKENI. The CDR3 protein is CASSPMEGSRTGGGYGYTF. CDR3 nucleotide sequence: TGTGCCAGCTCACCAATGGAAGGATCTCGGACAGGGGGAGGTTATGGCTACACCTTC.

The chain uses TRBV5-1 and TRBJ2-2; TRBD1 aligns across 8 bases. V dropped 3 bases and J dropped 5; count of bases not matched to a gene: 15. Germline V lookup: CDR1 SGHRS, CDR2 YFSETQ. The CDR3 runs to 18 residues. The CDR3 region is CASSSLRSDRGWTGELFF. CDR3 bases: TGCGCCAGCAGCTCCCTACGAAGCGACAGGGGTTGGACCGGGGAGCTGTTTTTT.

The chain couples TRBV6-5 to TRBJ2-2; a possible D gene is TRBD2 (6 bases). V dropped 5 bases and J dropped 1 base, with 11 bases sitting between them. The germline V gene encodes CDR1 MNHEY and CDR2 SVGAGI. This CDR3 contains 15 residues. Here the CDR3 reads CASSIEAGNTGELFF. DNA of the CDR3: TGTGCCAGCAGTATAGAAGCGGGGAACACCGGGGAGCTGTTTTTT.

This clone has more than one count but fewer than ten. The J gene is TRBJ2-1, the V gene TRBV12-5; 9 bases map to TRBD2. With 6 bases clipped from V and 0 bases from J, the junction kept 6 bases outside the gene matches. CDR1 LGHNT and CDR2 FRNRAP come from the germline V gene. The CDR3 is made up of 16 amino acids. CDR3 nucleotide sequence: TGTGCTAGTGGCCCTGAGCGGGAGGCCTCCTACAATGAGCAGTTCTTC. Its translation: CASGPEREASYNEQFF.

This clone was counted once. CDR3: CASRSEENKYNYGYTF. The CDR3 nucleotides read TGTGCCAGCAGGTCGGAGGAAAACAAGTATAACTATGGCTACACCTTC. V gene TRBV28 combines with J gene TRBJ1-2; D is ambiguous. The CDR3 has 16 residues. CDR1 is MDHEN, CDR2 SYDVKM, per germline. The V gene lost 6 bases and the J gene lost 1 base, with 18 bases spanning the gap.

The chain joins TRBV29-1 to TRBJ1-3, with 8 bases that match TRBD1. The CDR3 has 14 residues. V shed 4 bases and J 2 bases; nucleotides not matched to a gene: 4. Germline-derived CDR1 and CDR2 are SQVTM and ANQGSEA. CDR3 loop: CSVAKTGAGNTIYF. The CDR3 nucleotides read TGCAGCGTTGCAAAGACAGGGGCTGGAAACACCATATATTTT.

A few counts support this clone. The chain joins TRBV19 to TRBJ1-1; maybe TRBD1 (6 bases). There are 14 residues in the CDR3. The germline V gene encodes CDR1 LNHDA and CDR2 SQIVND (reference sequence). Trimming removed 7 bases at V and 0 bases at J, with 12 bases between. CDR3: CASTSDSMNTEAFF. DNA for the CDR3: TGTGCCAGTACCTCGGACAGTATGAACACTGAAGCTTTCTTT. Complete variable domain (other parts from reference TRBV19 and TRBJ1-1): DGGITQSPKYLFRKEGQNVTLSCEQNLNHDAMYWYRQDPGQGLRLIYYSQIVNDFQKGDIAEGYSVSREKKESFPLTVTSAQKNPTAFYLCASTSDSMNTEAFFGQGTRLTVV.

The genes are TRBV15 and TRBJ2-5; D perhaps matches TRBD2 (6 bases). The CDR3 sequence is 15 residues long. The germline gives CDR1 LNHNV, CDR2 YYDKDF (reference sequence). Trimming left V 0 bases short and J 5 bases short, with 13 bases between. CDR3 sequence: CATSRDPGGVETQYF. In DNA form, the CDR3 reads TGTGCCACCAGCAGAGATCCGGGCGGGGTGGAGACCCAGTACTTC.

The chain joins TRBV6-5 to TRBJ1-1; no definite D call. There are 13 residues in the CDR3. The ends were cut back, 5 bases at V and 5 bases at J, with 12 bases in the middle. The germline V gene has CDR1 MNHEY and CDR2 SVGAGI. CDR3: CASSPESGTEAFF. The CDR3 region has the DNA TGTGCCAGCAGTCCGGAGTCTGGAACTGAAGCTTTCTTT.

This chain uses TRBV4-1 with TRBJ1-5; D unclear. Looked up from germline, CDR1 is MGHRA and CDR2 is YSYEKL. There are 14 residues in the CDR3. The V end was cut by 0 bases, the J end by 6 bases, with 9 bases between. The CDR3 protein is CASSQEGRFQPQHF. The CDR3 region has the DNA TGCGCCAGCAGCCAAGAGGGCAGGTTTCAGCCCCAGCATTTT.

The chain recombines TRBV2 with TRBJ1-1; D possibly corresponds to TRBD1 (5 bases). Germline assignment: CDR1 SNHLY and CDR2 FYNNEI. The CDR3 has 12 amino acids. The V gene lost 7 bases and the J gene lost 9 bases, with 15 bases spanning the gap. This chain's CDR3 is CASTEWGGKAFF. The CDR3 nucleotides read TGTGCCAGCACCGAATGGGGGGGGAAAGCTTTCTTT.

This chain connects TRBV7-9 to TRBJ2-1; no definite D call. There are 12 residues in the CDR3. CDR1 is SEHNR and CDR2 is FQNEAQ in the germline V gene (reference sequence). V lost 4 bases, J lost 7 bases, and 8 bases lay in between. CDR3 amino acids: CASSSSRNEQFF. The CDR3 bases are TGTGCCAGCAGCTCATCCCGGAATGAGCAGTTCTTC.

The CDR3 nucleotides are TGTGCCACCAGTGATGCCGCGGCGGGAGCTTTCCATGAGCAGTTCTTC. The encoded protein is CATSDAAAGAFHEQFF. V and J are TRBV24-1 and TRBJ2-1; 7 bases are a match to TRBD2. The ends lost 3 bases at V and 8 bases at J; junction bases unmatched: 12. Germline V gene data show CDR1 as KGHDR and CDR2 as SFDVKD. The CDR3 consists of 16 residues.

The rearrangement links TRBV7-4 to TRBJ1-5, with 11 bases aligning to TRBD1. The CDR3 spans 20 residues. V dropped 5 bases and J dropped 1; count of bases not matched to a gene: 16. Germline CDR1 is SGHVT and CDR2 is SQSDAQ. CDR3 DNA: TGTGCCAGCAGCCGCTTACCCGGGACAGGGGGTGGAGTGAGCAATCAGCCCCAGCATTTT. The encoded protein is CASSRLPGTGGGVSNQPQHF.

The V gene is TRBV5-4, the J gene TRBJ1-2; D gene uncertain. From germline, CDR1 is SGHNT and CDR2 YYREEE (reference sequence). Trimming pared 1 base from V and 6 bases from J, leaving 13 bases between. The CDR3 is 14 amino acids. CDR3 residues: CASSLQRAEDGYTF. The CDR3 nucleotides read TGTGCCAGCAGCTTGCAGAGGGCCGAAGATGGCTACACCTTC. The variable domain in full, completed from reference TRBV5-4 and TRBJ1-2, reads ETGVTQSPTHLIKTRGQQVTLRCSSQSGHNTVSWYQQALGQGPQFIFQYYREEENGRGNFPPRFSGLQFPNYSSELNVNALELDDSALYLCASSLQRAEDGYTFGSGTRLTVV.

V usage is TRBV18 and J usage is TRBJ1-4; D may be TRBD1 (5 bases). The length of the CDR3 is 14 residues. Germline V gene data show CDR1 as KGHSH and CDR2 as LQKENI. V dropped 3 bases and J dropped 8 bases, with 13 bases sitting between them. The CDR3 here is CASSPEGWGEKLFF. The CDR3 coding sequence is TGTGCCAGCTCACCGGAGGGTTGGGGCGAAAAACTGTTTTTT.